In this sample, the clone carrying this T cell receptor (beta chain) turned up a few times. This CDR3 contains 15 residues. Looked up from germline, CDR1 is LGHDT and CDR2 is YNNKEL (reference sequence). With 5 bases clipped from V and 1 base from J, the junction kept 4 bases outside the gene matches. This specimen comes from a study of control samples from healthy donors and cancer patients. Data came from immunoSEQ multiplex PCR; TCRdb stores just in-frame clones and leaves some out. The repertoire consists of approximately 7,000 clones, with roughly 70% occurring once and the leading ten covering approximately 17%.

The sample consisted of formalin-fixed, paraffin-embedded tissue. This receptor was obtained from a male donor with melanoma. The chain couples TRBV3-1 (or the pseudogene TRBV3-2) to TRBJ2-5; the match to TRBD1 covers 10 bases. CDR3 coding DNA: TGTGCCAGCAGCGGACGGGACAGGGGCCAAGAGACCCAGTACTTC. It yields the protein CASSGRDRGQETQYF.